Below, 24 T cell receptor beta chains from the same sample are listed, as sequenced in a study of identical twins. TCRdb reanalysed the 5' RACE reads using MiXCR and keeps one entry per CDR3 protein. There are about 210,000 distinct CDR3 sequences in the sample; roughly a tenth occur only once, and about 5.2% lies in the top ten. Sequencing was done on a sample of memory (CD45RO+) T cells sorted from blood. All receptors derive from a woman younger than 35 in good health.

This clonotype was counted only a few times. This sequence joins TRBV7-7 and TRBJ2-5; weak D call: TRBD1 (5 bases). CDR3 length: 14 amino acids. CDR1 is SSHAT, CDR2 FNYEAQ, per germline (reference sequence). V lost 1 base and J 4 bases, leaving 10 bases between the germline ends. CDR3 amino acids: CASSLEAGSETQYF. Written as DNA, the CDR3 is TGTGCCAGCAGCTTAGAGGCAGGGTCAGAGACCCAGTACTTC.

Worth noting for this clonotype: One junction end does not reproduce the germline sequence, and a read error may be involved. The rearrangement links TRBV6-5 to TRBJ1-2; D is unclear. Germline V CDR1 and CDR2: MNHEY, SVGAGI. This CDR3 contains 14 residues. The CDR3 coding sequence is TGTGCCAGCAGTTACAGGGCGGCCGTACCGGGCTACTCCTTC. Translating it yields CASSYRAAVPGYSF.

This clonotype was seen a handful of times. The genes are TRBV27 and TRBJ1-1, with unresolved D. Trimming left V 8 bases short and J 4 bases short, with 20 bases between. Germline V gene lookup returns CDR1 MNHEY and CDR2 SMNVEV (reference sequence). There are 15 residues in the CDR3. The CDR3 nucleotides are TGTGCCAGCCGCGAGGCCACCTACAGAGGCACTGAAGCTTTCTTT. Translated, it gives CASREATYRGTEAFF.

The CDR3 loop is CASSQDLGADYGYTF. CDR3 sequence (DNA): TGCGCCAGCAGCCAAGATCTTGGGGCTGACTATGGCTACACCTTC. This sequence joins TRBV4-1 and TRBJ1-2; weak D call: TRBD1 (5 bases). The CDR3 is made up of 15 amino acids. The V end lost 0 bases, the J end lost 3 bases, and 11 bases lay between the germline ends. Germline loops: CDR1 MGHRA, CDR2 YSYEKL.

The CDR3 DNA follows: TGCAGTGTTCGACTTCAGAATGAGCAGTTCTTC. Protein: CSVRLQNEQFF. The V call is TRBV20-1, the J call TRBJ2-1, with D unclear. Germline CDR1 DFQATT, CDR2 SNEGSKA (reference sequence). CDR3 length: 11 residues. The V and J ends lost 7 bases and 7 bases respectively, with 11 bases between them.

This chain joins TRBV5-1 and TRBJ2-7; 10 nucleotides align to TRBD2. Germline trimming cut 0 bases from V and 4 bases from J; bases unmatched to any gene: 4. This CDR3 has 15 residues. CDR1 and CDR2 from the germline V gene are SGHRS and YFSETQ. The DNA of the CDR3 is TGCGCCAGCAGCTTGGAGGGACTAGCGAATTACGAGCAGTACTTC. The encoded protein is CASSLEGLANYEQYF.

The J gene is TRBJ1-1, the V gene TRBV2; D call uncertain. The V gene lost 5 bases and the J gene lost 1 base, with 5 bases spanning the gap. CDR1 is SNHLY and CDR2 is FYNNEI in the germline V gene. The CDR3 length is 12 residues. In nucleotides, the CDR3 is TGTGCCAGCAGTCAGACGAACACTGAAGCTTTCTTT. This codes for CASSQTNTEAFF.

This clonotype was seen repeatedly, ten times or more. This rearrangement joins TRBV12-3 or TRBV12-4 to TRBJ1-5; D is possibly TRBD1 (6 bases). CDR3 length: 13 residues. The V end was cut by 4 bases, the J end by 6 bases, with 10 bases between. The CDR3 protein is CASSYQQGQPQHF. The CDR3 bases are TGTGCCAGCAGTTACCAACAGGGTCAGCCCCAGCATTTT.

The gene calls are TRBV6-2 or TRBV6-3 and TRBJ2-2; 8 bases fit TRBD2. The trim removed 0 bases at V and 11 bases at J, leaving 11 bases unmatched. The CDR3 runs to 16 residues. Germline CDR1 and CDR2: MNHEY and SVGEGT. CDR3 loop: CASSYSRGRGAPELFF. In DNA, the CDR3 is TGTGCCAGCAGTTACTCCCGAGGGCGGGGGGCCCCTGAGCTGTTTTTT.

This clonotype has just a few counts. The V and J genes are TRBV7-2 and TRBJ2-3, with 7 bases identical to TRBD1. The germline V gene encodes CDR1 SGHTA and CDR2 FQGNSA. The CDR3 has 15 residues. The V segment lost 3 bases and the J segment 6 bases; nucleotides outside the gene matches: 9. As DNA, the CDR3 is TGTGCCAGCAGCTTGGACTTGGGGACAGTCGATACGCAGTATTTT. This sequence encodes CASSLDLGTVDTQYF.

The CDR3 DNA reads as TGTGCCAGTAGTGCCACAGAGTGGCCTCCGGAGACCCAGTACTTC. This sequence encodes CASSATEWPPETQYF. The rearrangement joins TRBV19 to TRBJ2-5; unclear D gene. The CDR3 is 15 amino acids. Germline V gene sequence: CDR1 LNHDA, CDR2 SQIVND (reference sequence). V was cut by 5 bases and J by 5 bases, with 18 bases left in between.

Only a few counts were recorded for this clonotype. J is TRBJ2-1 and V is TRBV20-1; 9 bases align to TRBD1. V was pared by 4 bases and J by 10 bases, with 5 bases of the junction left unmatched. CDR1 DFQATT and CDR2 SNEGSKA come from the germline V gene (reference sequence). The length of the CDR3 is 12 residues. CDR3 protein: CSAKQGAKEQFF. For the CDR3, the DNA is TGCAGTGCTAAACAGGGGGCCAAAGAGCAGTTCTTC.

In the case of this clonotype: A read error may explain this, as a much larger clone is one base away. The gene calls are TRBV2 and TRBJ1-2; tentatively, D is TRBD1 (6 bases). This CDR3 region has 13 residues. Germline V gives CDR1 SNHLY, CDR2 FYNNEI. The CDR3 loop is CASSERGQYDYTF. The DNA of the CDR3 is TGTGCCAGCAGTGAAAGAGGACAGTATGACTACACCTTC.

There are many counts of this clonotype. This sequence joins TRBV9 and TRBJ2-3; 10 nucleotides align to TRBD1. Germline CDR1 and CDR2: SGDLS and YYNGEE. This CDR3 contains 18 residues. With V trimmed by 0 bases and J by 4 bases, 11 bases remained unmatched. CDR3 sequence: CASSVEVGWTGGADTQYF. In DNA form, the CDR3 reads TGTGCCAGCAGCGTAGAGGTTGGGTGGACAGGGGGGGCAGATACGCAGTATTTT.

This clonotype has more than one count but fewer than ten. The CDR3 here is CASSLGGGDTEAFF. For the CDR3, the DNA is TGCGCCAGCAGCTTGGGAGGGGGAGACACTGAAGCTTTCTTT. This sequence joins TRBV5-1 and TRBJ1-1; maybe TRBD1 (6 bases). The V gene's germline CDR1 is SGHRS and CDR2 YFSETQ. The CDR3 consists of 14 residues. The V gene lost 0 bases and the J gene lost 3 bases, with 9 bases spanning the gap.

The gene calls are TRBV13 and TRBJ1-2, with D unclear. CDR3 length equals 16 residues. Germline CDR1 and CDR2: PRHDT and FYEKMQ (reference sequence). With 5 bases removed from V and 0 bases from J, the gap between germline ends came to 16 bases. The CDR3 DNA reads TGTGCCAGCAGCGAACGTACAAGATCAGCTAACTATGGCTACACCTTC. It is translated as CASSERTRSANYGYTF.

A few counts support this clonotype. The chain uses TRBV15 and TRBJ2-5, with D possibly being TRBD2 (5 bases). V lost 0 bases and J lost 3, with 11 bases in between. CDR3 size: 15 residues. Germline loops: CDR1 LNHNV, CDR2 YYDKDF (reference sequence). This CDR3 is CATSRDPRGEETQYF. CDR3 nucleotides: TGTGCCACCAGCAGAGATCCCCGGGGAGAAGAGACCCAGTACTTC.

Ten or more counts support this clonotype. V gene TRBV20-1 combines with J gene TRBJ2-3, with D unresolved. Trimming stripped 0 bases from V and 2 bases from J, with 12 bases between. CDR1 is DFQATT, CDR2 SNEGSKA, per germline (reference sequence). The CDR3 consists of 15 residues. The CDR3 DNA is TGCAGTGCTAGAGACGCTCGGACCCCCACAGATACGCAGTATTTT. This encodes CSARDARTPTDTQYF.

The V and J genes are TRBV7-9 and TRBJ1-1; tentatively, D is TRBD1 (5 bases). Trimming left V 1 base short and J 1 base short, with 13 bases between. The germline V gene has CDR1 SEHNR and CDR2 FQNEAQ (reference sequence). This CDR3 region has 16 residues. This chain's CDR3 is CASSLGAGSGNTEAFF. CDR3 DNA sequence: TGTGCCAGCAGCTTAGGTGCAGGGTCAGGGAACACTGAAGCTTTCTTT.

At least ten counts were recorded for this clonotype. The chain employs TRBV7-7 and TRBJ1-1; no clear D gene. Germline CDR1 is SSHAT and CDR2 is FNYEAQ (reference sequence). V was cut by 5 bases and J by 1 base, with 8 bases left in between. This CDR3 comprises 13 residues. CDR3 protein: CASSRSENTEAFF. DNA for the CDR3: TGTGCCAGCAGCCGTTCGGAGAACACTGAAGCTTTCTTT.

This clonotype turned up a few times. The chain has TRBV20-1 and TRBJ1-3; a weak D match, TRBD1 (6 bases). V lost 7 bases and J 1 base, leaving 11 bases between the germline ends. CDR1 DFQATT and CDR2 SNEGSKA come from the germline V gene (reference sequence). This CDR3 spans 13 amino acids. CDR3 DNA sequence: TGCAGTGTCCCAGGGACATCTGGAAACACCATATATTTT. The encoded protein is CSVPGTSGNTIYF.

There are a few counts of this clonotype. The chain combines TRBV6-9 with TRBJ1-3; D ambiguous. Trimming cost V 4 bases and J 7 bases, with 2 bases left between them. The length of the CDR3 is 10 residues. Germline lookup yields CDR1 MNHGY and CDR2 SVAAGI. CDR3 region: CASSFNTIYF. DNA of the CDR3: TGTGCCAGCAGTTTTAACACCATATATTTT.

The J gene is TRBJ1-1, the V gene TRBV10-3, with D unresolved. Trimming removed 2 bases from V and 11 bases from J, with 9 bases in between. CDR1 ENHRY and CDR2 SYGVKD come from the germline V gene. This CDR3 is 11 amino acids long. CDR3 sequence: CAISEGKSAFF. In nucleotides, the CDR3 is TGTGCCATCAGTGAGGGGAAATCGGCTTTCTTT.

This clonotype appeared a few times. Since a much larger clone is just one base distant, this may be a read error. The rearrangement joins TRBV12-3 or TRBV12-4 to TRBJ2-1, with D hard to call. Between the trimmed V and J ends, which lost 5 bases and 3 bases, there was a span of 2 bases. The CDR3 is 11 amino acids. The CDR3 sequence: CASSVYNEQFF. CDR3 bases: TGTGCCAGCAGTGTCTACAATGAGCAGTTCTTC.